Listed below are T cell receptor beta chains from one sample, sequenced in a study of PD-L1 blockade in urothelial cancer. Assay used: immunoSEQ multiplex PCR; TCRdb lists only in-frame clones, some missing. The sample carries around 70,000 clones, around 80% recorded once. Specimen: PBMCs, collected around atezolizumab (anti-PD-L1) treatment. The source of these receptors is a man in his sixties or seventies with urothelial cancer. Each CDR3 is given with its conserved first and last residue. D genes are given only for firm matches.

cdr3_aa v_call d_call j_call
CASSVGGQFGQPQHF TRBV9 TRBD1 TRBJ1-5
CASSLGTGQYF TRBV7-9 TRBD1 TRBJ2-5
CASSLRSGAGGDTEAFF TRBV28 NA TRBJ1-1
CSVEQGVGETQYF TRBV29-1 TRBD1 TRBJ2-5
CASGRAGANVLTF TRBV19 TRBD2 TRBJ2-6
CASSPRLSGRSYEQYF TRBV7-8 TRBD2 NA
CASSAIQGLRGEQYF TRBV2 NA TRBJ2-7
CASSLSSGTGAYEQYF TRBV27 TRBD1 TRBJ2-7
CASSEGGGPLVWYF TRBV6-1 TRBD2 TRBJ2-7
CASSDRSLGANVLTF TRBV2 NA TRBJ2-6
CASSLGTGDEKLFF TRBV7-8 TRBD1 TRBJ1-4
CASSPGTYTGELFF TRBV28 NA TRBJ2-2
CASSLISGTYEQYF TRBV28 NA TRBJ2-7
CASSQVWGDNTEAFF TRBV4-1 NA TRBJ1-1
CASSLKLTTDTQYF TRBV27 NA TRBJ2-3
CASSQGLAGEQYF TRBV6-1 TRBD2 TRBJ2-7
CASSMGTAYTGELFF TRBV19 TRBD1 TRBJ2-2
CASSQASGRGTDTQYF TRBV4-1 TRBD2 TRBJ2-3
CASSFSGRPYEQYF TRBV7-2 TRBD2 TRBJ2-7
CASNLGASGNQETQYF TRBV28 NA TRBJ2-5
CASSLPYEQYF TRBV11-2 NA TRBJ2-7
CASSPTGQGLQETQYF TRBV7-6 NA TRBJ2-5
CASSLRGDSNQPQHF TRBV6-6 NA TRBJ1-5
CAWRRWGGLVSYEQYF TRBV30 TRBD2 TRBJ2-7
CASTPLGGYEQYF TRBV27 NA TRBJ2-7
CASSLSLPGQGNGYTF TRBV28 TRBD1 TRBJ1-2
CASSSSSSYEQYF TRBV28 NA TRBJ2-7
CASRDLSLGATDTQYF TRBV6-4 NA TRBJ2-3
CASRPGLGTDTQYF TRBV6-6 TRBD2 TRBJ2-3
CARSNTRGTYNEQFF TRBV5-3 NA TRBJ2-1
CAWRGLETQYF TRBV30 NA TRBJ2-5
CASSVGQGRTGELFF TRBV4-1 TRBD1 TRBJ2-2
CASSRLLAGGYTGELFF TRBV13 TRBD2 TRBJ2-2
CASSIDEGASYGYTF TRBV19 TRBD1 TRBJ1-2
CASSFSTSGRNNEQFF TRBV5-6 TRBD2 TRBJ2-1
CASATGLAGSNEQFF TRBV12-5 TRBD2 TRBJ2-1
CASSPRTGEAFF TRBV7-6 TRBD1 TRBJ1-1
CASSSGTFGGETQYF TRBV5-1 TRBD2 TRBJ2-5
CASRPTISYNEQFF TRBV27 NA TRBJ2-1
CASSPGTGGIRAFF TRBV5-6 TRBD1 TRBJ1-1
CASSLGGGGGYTF TRBV5-1 NA TRBJ1-2
CASSTYRGRNGELFF TRBV7-8 TRBD1 TRBJ2-2
CATRTGLSQPQHF TRBV27 NA TRBJ1-5
CSVVVGQGGNQPQHF TRBV29-1 TRBD1 TRBJ1-5
CASSHGDRSEDGYTF TRBV4-2 TRBD1 TRBJ1-2
CASALGSTDTQYF TRBV2 NA TRBJ2-3
CASSLDQGAEQYF TRBV5-5 NA TRBJ2-7
CASSPAGQMNTEAFF TRBV7-9 NA TRBJ1-1
CASSRTSGNFGEQFF TRBV19 TRBD2 TRBJ2-1
CASSQDRGRVSTQPQHF TRBV28 TRBD1 TRBJ1-5
CASSQGSSHTGELFF TRBV4-2 NA TRBJ2-2
CASSQTSGRGSYNEQFF TRBV4-2 TRBD2 TRBJ2-1
CASSPGRGQETQYF TRBV5-1 NA TRBJ2-5
CASSQRQGSNQPQHF TRBV16 TRBD1 TRBJ1-5
CASSSWTGGTTGELFF TRBV28 TRBD1 TRBJ2-2
CASRDRVPDTQYF TRBV6-6 TRBD1 TRBJ2-3
CASSRRPSGMGYGYTF TRBV5-1 NA TRBJ1-2